The TCR beta chain described here comes from a study of cytomegalovirus exposure and HLA in healthy donors. In regard to this clone: Its target is unknown.

Trimming took 6 bases from V and 0 from J; bases not matched to a gene: 3. The CDR3 covers 15 residues. The V gene's germline CDR1 is LGHNT and CDR2 FRNRAP. General observations from the study: Because they were indistinguishable, some V segments, including TRBV6-2 and TRBV6-3, were excluded. Evidence from a later analysis indicated that most CMV-associated TCR beta chains looked HLA-restricted. V- and J-gene trimming in TCR beta was tied to a missense DCLRE1C variant by an analysis performed later.

A multiplex PCR was run with 60 Vbeta primers and 13 Jbeta primers. Generated by immunoSEQ multiplex PCR, the TCRdb table keeps only in-frame clones and is missing some. The table lists fewer than 150,000 clones, over 75% of them singletons. V gene TRBV12-5 combines with J gene TRBJ2-2, with TRBD2 identical over 8 bases. This TCR came from a human donor in good health. The sequencing sample was made of PBMCs. The CDR3 nucleotides are TGTGCTAGTGGACCGGGACTAGCGAACACCGGGGAGCTGTTTTTT. This gives the protein CASGPGLANTGELFF.